These 21 T cell receptor beta chains share one sample of origin, sequenced in a study of cytomegalovirus exposure and HLA in healthy donors. 13 Jbeta primers and 60 Vbeta primers were used for the PCR. The data were produced by immunoSEQ multiplex PCR, yet TCRdb's version contains in-frame clones alone and is incomplete. The data show under 200,000 clones, around four fifths seen once. Sequencing input: PBMCs. These receptors were taken from a girl aged 2 to 9 in good health and CMV-seropositive.

The chain has TRBV7-9 and TRBJ2-5, with 12 bases lining up with TRBD1. The tail of the sequence fits TRBJ2-7 better, so the J call may be wrong. Germline-derived CDR1 and CDR2 are SEHNR and FQNEAQ (reference sequence). The CDR3 sequence is 14 residues long. The CDR3 loop reads CASSPGTGGTEQYF. The CDR3 DNA reads as TGTGCCAGCAGCCCCGGGACAGGGGGCACCGAGCAGTACTTC.

This rearrangement joins TRBV28 to TRBJ1-2; D gene ambiguous. CDR3 length: 12 amino acids. V dropped 10 bases and J dropped 4 bases, with 13 bases sitting between them. Per germline, CDR1 MDHEN and CDR2 SYDVKM. In nucleotides, the CDR3 is TGTGCCACCACTGAGACTCTCTATGGCTACACCTTC. Protein sequence: CATTETLYGYTF.

The V call is TRBV6-1, the J call TRBJ2-5; the D gene is possibly TRBD2 (5 bases). This CDR3 has 13 residues. Germline loops: CDR1 MNHNS, CDR2 SASEGT. Trimming took 2 bases from V and 7 from J, leaving 11 bases between them. CDR3 region: CASSESDEGTQYF. CDR3 bases: TGTGCCAGCAGTGAAAGCGATGAGGGGACCCAGTACTTC.

V usage is TRBV6-1 and J usage is TRBJ2-5; D gene uncertain. Per germline, CDR1 MNHNS and CDR2 SASEGT. The CDR3 sequence is 13 residues long. Trimming cost V 1 base and J 4 bases, with 7 bases left between them. This CDR3 reads CASSEDHGETQYF. CDR3 sequence (DNA): TGTGCCAGCAGTGAAGATCACGGAGAGACCCAGTACTTC.

The chain carries TRBV18 and TRBJ2-3, with no clear D. The V end was cut by 7 bases, the J end by 3 bases, with 8 bases between. Germline values: CDR1 KGHSH, CDR2 LQKENI. This CDR3 has 12 amino acids. CDR3: CASFLVTDTQYF. CDR3 nucleotide sequence: TGTGCCAGCTTCCTAGTGACAGATACGCAGTATTTT.

The V call is TRBV27, the J call TRBJ1-1; 7 bases line up with TRBD1. Germline V lookup: CDR1 MNHEY, CDR2 SMNVEV (reference sequence). The J segment lost 0 bases and the V segment lost 2 bases, leaving 12 bases of the junction unmatched. The CDR3 has 18 amino acids. This chain's CDR3 is CASSLTVSGGLMNTEAFF. The DNA for the CDR3 is TGTGCCAGCAGTTTAACGGTGTCAGGGGGGTTGATGAACACTGAAGCTTTCTTT.

The V and J genes are TRBV9 and TRBJ2-3; 7 bases map to TRBD2. The germline CDR1 and CDR2 sequences are SGDLS and YYNGEE. This CDR3 has 18 residues. V was pared by 4 bases and J by 9 bases, with 23 bases of the junction left unmatched. CDR3 residues: CASSPTPLREPLGGTQYF. The CDR3 DNA reads TGTGCCAGCAGCCCCACCCCCCTGCGGGAGCCCCTTGGGGGGACGCAGTATTTT.

A few counts support this clone. The chain links TRBV14 to TRBJ1-3; D call uncertain. CDR1 is SGHDN and CDR2 is FVKESK in the germline V gene. CDR3 length: 14 residues. Trimming left V 3 bases short and J 2 bases short, with 8 bases between. Written as DNA, the CDR3 is TGTGCCAGCAGCCAGGGAGTGACTGGAAACACCATATATTTT. It is translated as CASSQGVTGNTIYF.

V and J are TRBV28 and TRBJ2-5, with 12 bases lining up with TRBD1. Germline CDR1 is MDHEN and CDR2 is SYDVKM. The CDR3 is 17 amino acids. Trimming cost V 8 bases and J 2 bases; bases outside gene matches: 12. This chain's CDR3 is CASQGTGGVLGQETQYF. The CDR3 DNA reads TGTGCCAGCCAGGGGACAGGGGGCGTGTTGGGTCAAGAGACCCAGTACTTC. Using reference TRBV28 and TRBJ2-5 for the parts outside the CDR3, the full variable domain is DVKVTQSSRYLVKRTGEKVFLECVQDMDHENMFWYRQDPGLGLRLIYFSYDVKMKEKGDIPEGYSVSREKKERFSLILESASTNQTSMYLCASQGTGGVLGQETQYFGPGTRLLVL.

The chain links TRBV7-2 to TRBJ2-1; D possibly corresponds to TRBD2 (5 bases). Germline values: CDR1 SGHTA, CDR2 FQGNSA. This CDR3 contains 13 residues. The V gene lost 7 bases and the J gene lost 1 base, with 8 bases spanning the gap. The CDR3 DNA follows: TGTGCCAGCACCGGCGGGTCCTACAATGAGCAGTTCTTC. Its translation: CASTGGSYNEQFF. The variable domain in full, with the rest retrieved from reference TRBV7-2 and TRBJ2-1, is GAGVSQSPSNKVTEKGKDVELRCDPISGHTALYWYRQSLGQGLEFLIYFQGNSAPDKSGLPSDRFSAERTGGSVSTLTIQRTQQEDSAVYLCASTGGSYNEQFFGPGTRLTVL.

The chain uses TRBV7-3 and TRBJ2-2; 8 positions agree with TRBD2. With 2 bases clipped from V and 5 bases from J, the junction kept 7 bases outside the gene matches. The germline V gene encodes CDR1 SGHTA and CDR2 FQGTGA. This CDR3 has 16 amino acids. The CDR3 here is CASSLRGLEGTGELFF. The CDR3 DNA sequence: TGTGCCAGCAGCTTACGGGGACTAGAAGGAACCGGGGAGCTGTTTTTT.

CDR3 sequence (DNA): TGTGCCAGCAGTACTAGCGGAGAGACCCAGTACTTC. It is translated as CASSTSGETQYF. The V gene is TRBV6-5, the J gene TRBJ2-5, with 8 nucleotides matching TRBD2. V lost 5 bases to trimming and J lost 4 bases; unmatched junction nucleotides: 0. Germline CDR1 MNHEY, CDR2 SVGAGI. The CDR3 contains 12 residues.

The chain joins TRBV6-5 to TRBJ2-1, with no clear D. Per the germline V gene, CDR1 is MNHEY and CDR2 is SVGAGI. The CDR3 consists of 15 residues. V was cut by 2 bases and J by 4 bases, with 12 bases left in between. CDR3 bases: TGTGCCAGCAGTTACGAGGTGGATTTTTACAATGAGCAGTTCTTC. Encoded protein: CASSYEVDFYNEQFF.

A word on this clone: The germline gene is not matched at one end of the junction; a read error may be the cause. The J gene is TRBJ2-2, the V gene TRBV7-7; possible D gene TRBD2, 6 bases. CDR3 length equals 17 residues. From germline, CDR1 is SSHAT and CDR2 FNYEAQ (reference sequence). As DNA, the CDR3 is TGTGCTAGCAGCTCGGGGGTTATGGGGGACCACTCCGGGGAGCTGTTTTTT. Protein sequence: CASSSGVMGDHSGELFF.

The chain combines TRBV7-3 with TRBJ2-2; possible D gene TRBD1, 5 bases. This CDR3 contains 12 residues. Between the trimmed V and J ends, which lost 6 bases and 7 bases, there was a span of 9 bases. The germline V gene encodes CDR1 SGHTA and CDR2 FQGTGA. The CDR3 DNA follows: TGTGCCAGCAGAGGGGCGAACGGGGAGCTGTTTTTT. This codes for CASRGANGELFF.

This chain joins TRBV30 and TRBJ2-7, with 8 bases fitting TRBD2. Trimming at V came to 1 base and at J to 6 bases, leaving 11 bases not matched to a gene. The CDR3 loop spans 15 amino acids. CDR1 is GTSNPN, CDR2 SVGIG, per germline (reference sequence). CDR3 in amino acids: CAWSGKLAGSGEQYF. The CDR3 DNA sequence: TGTGCCTGGAGTGGTAAATTAGCGGGATCTGGCGAGCAGTACTTC.

This chain joins TRBV15 and TRBJ2-6; 7 bases are a match to TRBD2. The CDR3 loop spans 16 amino acids. V lost 5 bases to trimming and J lost 2 bases; unmatched junction nucleotides: 6. CDR1 is LNHNV, CDR2 YYDKDF, per germline (reference sequence). This chain's CDR3 is CATSLGGRAGANVLTF. The CDR3 nucleotides read TGTGCCACCAGCCTGGGGGGGAGGGCTGGGGCCAACGTCCTGACTTTC. Full variable domain (remainder filled in from reference TRBV15 and TRBJ2-6): DAMVIQNPRYQVTQFGKPVTLSCSQTLNHNVMYWYQQKSSQAPKLLFHYYDKDFNNEADTPDNFQSRRPNTSFCFLDIRSPGLGDTAMYLCATSLGGRAGANVLTFGAGSRLTVL.

The rearrangement links TRBV29-1 to TRBJ1-2; tentative D call: TRBD1 (6 bases). With 3 bases removed from V and 6 bases from J, the gap between germline ends came to 17 bases. Per the germline V gene, CDR1 is SQVTM and CDR2 is ANQGSEA. This CDR3 contains 14 residues. The DNA for the CDR3 is TGCAGCGTTGAGGCGGGGGCCCTAGAGAATGGCTACACCTTC. Amino acid sequence: CSVEAGALENGYTF.

The chain couples TRBV5-4 to TRBJ2-7; 14 bases fit TRBD2. Germline V CDR1 and CDR2: SGHNT, YYREEE (reference sequence). The CDR3 is 15 amino acids. Trimming took 4 bases from V and 5 from J; bases not matched to a gene: 5. The DNA of the CDR3 is TGTGCCAGCAGCCAGGGGACTAGCGGGAGCGACGAGCAGTACTTC. Translated, it gives CASSQGTSGSDEQYF.

The chain carries TRBV2 and TRBJ2-7, with TRBD2 matching 10 bases. The CDR3 extends over 11 amino acids. Germline loops: CDR1 SNHLY, CDR2 FYNNEI. J lost 12 bases, V lost 9 bases, and 8 bases had no gene match. Written as DNA, the CDR3 is TGTGCCAGGGCCCTAGCGGGAGACGTGTACTTC. It yields the protein CARALAGDVYF.

This chain joins TRBV28 and TRBJ2-7; 9 bases fit TRBD2. The germline CDR1 and CDR2 sequences are MDHEN and SYDVKM. The V and J ends lost 5 bases and 6 bases, in that order; junction bases with no gene match: 14. This CDR3 is built from 16 residues. This chain's CDR3 is CASSPIGLARSAEQYF. In DNA, the CDR3 is TGTGCCAGCAGTCCGATCGGACTAGCGAGATCGGCCGAGCAGTACTTC.